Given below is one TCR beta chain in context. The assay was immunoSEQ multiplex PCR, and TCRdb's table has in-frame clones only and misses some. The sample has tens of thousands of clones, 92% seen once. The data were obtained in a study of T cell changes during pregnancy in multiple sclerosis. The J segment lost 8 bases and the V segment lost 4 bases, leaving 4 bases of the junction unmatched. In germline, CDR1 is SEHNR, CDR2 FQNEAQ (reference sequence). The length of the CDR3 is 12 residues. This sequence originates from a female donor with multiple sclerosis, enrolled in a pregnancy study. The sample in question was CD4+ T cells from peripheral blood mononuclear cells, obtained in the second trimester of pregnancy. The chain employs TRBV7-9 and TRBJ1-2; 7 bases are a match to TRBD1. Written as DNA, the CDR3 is TGTGCCAGCAGCTCCCGGGACAGAGGCTACACCTTC. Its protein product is CASSSRDRGYTF. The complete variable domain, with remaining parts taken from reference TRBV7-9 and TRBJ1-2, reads DTGVSQNPRHKITKRGQNVTFRCDPISEHNRLYWYRQTLGQGPEFLTYFQNEAQLEKSRLLSDRFSAERPKGSFSTLEIQRTEQGDSAMYLCASSSRDRGYTFGSGTRLTVV.